This T cell receptor (beta chain) was captured in a study of human T cells and chemical hapten exposure. As for the study in general: Skin on the upper inner arm, about 2 cm by about 2 cm in size, was sensitized with 2% DPC.

This clonotype was counted many times. Trimming stripped 6 bases from V and 1 base from J, with 11 bases between. Germline loops: CDR1 SNHLY, CDR2 FYNNEI. The CDR3 length is 14 residues. Library preparation tagged each individual cDNA molecule with a unique molecular identifier. TCRdb ran MiXCR on the RACE reads and lists one entry per CDR3 protein. The data hold nearly 350,000 distinct CDR3 sequences, with approximately 6.3% observed a single time. The time point denotes: patch test 1, 2 weeks after DPC sensitization. Treatment given: therapeutic diphenylcyclopropenone sensitization with weekly scalp DPC. Each donor was an alopecia patient between 18 and 70 years of age who qualified for DPC. The study extracted total RNA from unfractionated whole blood.

This chain connects TRBV2 to TRBJ2-3; D is possibly TRBD1 (6 bases). The starting material was whole blood, obtained in connection with sensitization to the hapten diphenylcyclopropenone (DPC). The TCR was taken from a young woman with alopecia areata. Some clones in this sample may be carry-over from other donors' samples. For the CDR3, the DNA is TGTGCCAGCAGCCTAGGGGGAGGCACAGATACGCAGTATTTT. Translating it yields CASSLGGGTDTQYF.